The 2 T cell receptor beta chains below come from one sample, sequenced in a study of graft-versus-host responses after intestinal transplantation. Sequenced by immunoSEQ multiplex PCR; TCRdb stores in-frame clones only, minus some. Among about 97,000 clones listed, 75% to 95% were seen once. The sample in question was PBMCs, obtained 450 to 460 days after intestinal transplant. These receptors were obtained from a human patient who received an intestinal transplant, so some T cells may come from the graft donor.

This sequence joins TRBV7-3 and TRBJ2-7; D is unclear. The V end lost 2 bases, the J end lost 3 bases, and 14 bases lay between the germline ends. The CDR3 loop spans 15 amino acids. The germline gives CDR1 SGHTA, CDR2 FQGTGA. CDR3 sequence: CASSLLMGENYEQYF. For the CDR3, the DNA is TGTGCCAGCAGCTTATTAATGGGTGAGAACTACGAGCAGTACTTC. Filled out from reference TRBV7-3 and TRBJ2-7, the complete variable domain reads GAGVSQTPSNKVTEKGKYVELRCDPISGHTALYWYRQSLGQGPEFLIYFQGTGAADDSGLPNDRFFAVRPEGSVSTLKIQRTERGDSAVYLCASSLLMGENYEQYFGPGTRLTVT.

V usage is TRBV6-4 and J usage is TRBJ2-3, with TRBD1 as a possible D gene (6 bases). V lost 5 bases, J lost 4 bases, and 13 bases lay in between. CDR1 is MRHNA and CDR2 is SNTAGT in the germline V gene. The CDR3 is 14 amino acids. The CDR3 DNA is TGTGCCAGCAGTAAACAGGGTTTTGCAGATACGCAGTATTTT. It is translated as CASSKQGFADTQYF.